This TCR beta chain was sequenced during a study of blood T cell repertoires in COVID-19 (dated by TCRdb to about 2020). Background on the whole study: Samples covering the acute and convalescent phases of COVID-19 were provided by collaborators in the United States, Italy and Spain. The samples were drawn from two sources: the first 160 participants of the ongoing ImmuneRACE study, and 1,000 to 1,500 subjects contributed by 6 global collaborators. The dataset comprised deeply sampled blood TCRbeta repertoires from subjects exposed to, actively infected with, or recovered from COVID-19. The material from the prospective study consisted of cDNA or gDNA derived from T cells, B-cell-depleted T cells, or PBMCs. Nearly every sample came with metadata listing a de-identified subject ID, COVID-19 status, age in years and sex. HLA class I and class II types, where available, came from metadata supplied by the sample provider rather than from assay-based typing. The repertoires were made available in a free public database intended to serve as a resource for research on the immune response to SARS-CoV-2. The research as a whole found: Clinical and demographic metadata were provided uncurated, with the amount varying by source and participant.

The immunoSEQ Assay, a bias-controlled multiplex PCR, was used to amplify TCRbeta CDR3 regions from genomic DNA. In the source study's methods: Within the assay, amplification of reference gene primers was used to estimate how many nucleated cells each sample contained. Sequence reads were collapsed and filtered to measure the absolute abundance of every unique TCRbeta CDR3 rearrangement. For each sample, productive Simpson clonality was calculated as the square root of Simpson's diversity index over productive rearrangements. Here the immuneACCESS table is served through TCRdb, limited to in-frame sequences with V and J called. Missing clones are a known gap in these copies; in checked studies unresolved V genes cover under half, and the rest lacks a known reason. The V and J calls and clone size were taken over from that table, and D and trimming were inferred from the DNA. The sample contains 360,000 or so clones, roughly 87% of them found a single time. The top ten hold around 3.9% of the sample.

A note on this clone: The antigen it recognizes is unknown. Base qualities are not at hand, and no much larger clone is one base apart.

From a lookup of the germline V gene, CDR1 and CDR2 are MNHNS and SASEGT. The CDR3 starts with the cysteine, ends with the phenylalanine, and has 15 residues. The entry retains the CDR3 DNA only, 45 bases that are in frame from base 1. The V and J ends are trimmed by 2 bases and 2 bases, leaving 13 bases between them. At one collaborating source in Seattle, patients were enrolled during active infection and were followed longitudinally through the course of disease. Collaborating institutions collected whole blood in K2EDTA tubes following their own protocols. For TCRbeta analysis, collaborator samples were shipped as frozen whole blood, as isolated PBMCs, or as DNA extracted from either sample type.

Material: peripheral blood. The sequence is built from TRBV6-1 and TRBJ2-7; D gene: possibly TRBD2, on 6 matching bases. The TCR was taken from a woman aged 55-69 years with COVID-19, enrolled during active disease. The nucleotide sequence reads as follows: TGTGCCAGCAGTGAACCGGACGGGGGACCCTACGAGCAGTACTTC. This is translated as CASSEPDGGPYEQYF.